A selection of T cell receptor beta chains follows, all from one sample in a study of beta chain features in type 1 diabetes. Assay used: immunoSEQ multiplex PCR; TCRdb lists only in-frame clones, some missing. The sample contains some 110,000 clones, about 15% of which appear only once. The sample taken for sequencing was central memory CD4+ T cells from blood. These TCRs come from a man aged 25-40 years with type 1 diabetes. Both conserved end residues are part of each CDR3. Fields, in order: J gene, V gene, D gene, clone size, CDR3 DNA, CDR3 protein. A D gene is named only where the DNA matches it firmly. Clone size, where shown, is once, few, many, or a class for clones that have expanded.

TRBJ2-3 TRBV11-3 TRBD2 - TGTGCCAGCAGCTTAGATCTCCTAGCGGGGGTCACAGATACGCAGTATTTT CASSLDLLAGVTDTQYF
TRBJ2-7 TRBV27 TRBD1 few TGTGCCAGCAGTAACCAGGGACAGTCCTACGAGCAGTACTTC CASSNQGQSYEQYF
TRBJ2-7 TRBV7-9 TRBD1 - TGTGCCAGCAGCGCGTCCGGGACAGGGATGGCTACGCAGTACTTC CASSASGTGMATQYF
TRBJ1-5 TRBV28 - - TGTGCCAGCAGCTTCGGACCGAACAATCAGCCCCAGCATTTT CASSFGPNNQPQHF
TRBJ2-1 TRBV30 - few TGTGCCTGGGACTCAGACTCCGGGTCATACAATGAGCAGTTCTTC CAWDSDSGSYNEQFF
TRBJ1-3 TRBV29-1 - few TGCAGCGTTGTCGTGAACTCTGGAAACACCATATATTTT CSVVVNSGNTIYF
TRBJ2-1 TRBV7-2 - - TGTGCCAGCAGCCGCAGGGACAATGAGCAGTTCTTC CASSRRDNEQFF
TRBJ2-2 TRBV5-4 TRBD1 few TGTGCCAGCAGCTCCCTAGACAGGGCCAACACCGGGGAGCTGTTTTTT CASSSLDRANTGELFF
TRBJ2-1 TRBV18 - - TGTGCCAGCTCACCACCCGGGAGCTCCTACAATGAGCAGTTCTTC CASSPPGSSYNEQFF
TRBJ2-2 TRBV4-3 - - TGCGCCAGCAGCCAAGATTTCGGGGAGCTGTTTTTT CASSQDFGELFF
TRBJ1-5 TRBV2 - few TGTGCCAGCTCGCCGTATAATTGGGGCCATGGTCAGCCCCAGCATTTT CASSPYNWGHGQPQHF
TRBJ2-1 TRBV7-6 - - TGTGCCAGCAGCTTAGCGTCAGCCAATGAGCAGTTCTTC CASSLASANEQFF
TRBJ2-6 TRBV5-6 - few TGTGCCAGCAGCCCCTCCACCTCTGGGGCCAACGTCCTGACTTTC CASSPSTSGANVLTF
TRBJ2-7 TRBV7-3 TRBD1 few TGTGCCAGCAGCTCGACAGGGCAGAGTGGCTACGAGCAGTACTTC CASSSTGQSGYEQYF
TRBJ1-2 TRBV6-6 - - TGTGCCAGCCGGGACCAGATCTATGGCTACACCTTC CASRDQIYGYTF
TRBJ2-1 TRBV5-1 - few TGCGCCAGCAGCAGGATCCAGAGTAAGACCTACAATGAGCAGTTCTTC CASSRIQSKTYNEQFF
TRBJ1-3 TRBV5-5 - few TGTGCCAGCAGCTTGGAGGGAGGTGGAAACACCATATATTTT CASSLEGGGNTIYF
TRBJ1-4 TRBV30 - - TGTGCCTGGAGTGCGGACAGTTACAATGAAAAACTGTTTTTT CAWSADSYNEKLFF
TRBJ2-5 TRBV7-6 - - TGTGCCAGCAGCTTAGCGCGAGTAGGGGCTGTGGAGACCCAGTACTTC CASSLARVGAVETQYF
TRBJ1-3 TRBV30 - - TGTGCCTGGAGTGTCGCCAGGAGAGGAAACACCATATATTTT CAWSVARRGNTIYF
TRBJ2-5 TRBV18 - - TGTGCCAGCTCACCATCAGGGAGAGAGACCCAGTACTTC CASSPSGRETQYF
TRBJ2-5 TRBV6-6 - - TGTGCCAGCAGTTACTACGGGCAAGAGACCCAGTACTTC CASSYYGQETQYF
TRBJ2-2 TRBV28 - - TGTGCCAGCAGTTTAGTAGGCGGGACACAGAACACCGGGGAGCTGTTTTTT CASSLVGGTQNTGELFF
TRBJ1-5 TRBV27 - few TGTGCCAGCAGTCCCGGGACGGATAGCAATCAGCCCCAGCATTTT CASSPGTDSNQPQHF
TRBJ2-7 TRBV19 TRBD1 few TGTGCCAGTAGTCCGCGCGGACAGGAGAACTACGAGCAGTACTTC CASSPRGQENYEQYF
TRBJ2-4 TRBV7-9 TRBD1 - TGTGCCAGCAGCGGAGGGACAGGGGCTAAAAACATTCAGTACTTC CASSGGTGAKNIQYF